The next 19 T cell receptor beta chains were all read from a single sample in a study of tumor-infiltrating lymphocytes in primary liver carcinoma. Starting material of about 450 ng total RNA yielded TCR beta cDNA via a constant-region primer. Each TCR beta library was derived from three nested multiplex PCR rounds that employed slightly modified ARM-PCR. Forward primers for TRBV1-TRBV30 and a C-beta reverse primer served the first two PCR rounds, at around 11 cycles each. MiXCR was run by TCRdb on the multiplex PCR reads, yielding one entry per CDR3 protein. The sample holds 100,000 to 150,000 distinct CDR3 sequences, 64% seen once. Unsorted bulk tissue (roughly 19-30 mg) underwent RNA and DNA co-extraction. The specimen sequenced was liver tumor tissue from sampling region 3. Described subset: tumor region T3, left-lateral pole. These receptors all stem from a woman aged 60-75 years with primary liver carcinoma and hepatitis B virus infection.

As regards this clonotype: Mismatch with germline at one junction end may stem from a read error. The V call is TRBV30, the J call TRBJ1-1, with no clear D. CDR1 is GTSNPN and CDR2 is SVGIG in the germline V gene (reference sequence). CDR3 length equals 13 residues. The CDR3 spells CTWNEQTNTEAFF. In DNA form, the CDR3 reads TGTACCTGGAACGAACAGACGAACACTGAAGCTTTCTTT.

Details on this clonotype: The conserved final phenylalanine or tryptophan is absent from the CDR3, which likely points to a read error. This chain's CDR3 is CGERLANYEQYI. CDR3 nucleotide sequence: TGTGGAGAGAGACTAGCGAACTACGAGCAGTACATC. The genes are TRBV6-5 and TRBJ2-7; 8 bases match TRBD2. The CDR3 has 12 amino acids. CDR1 is MNHEY and CDR2 is SVGAGI in the germline V gene.

The chain is built from TRBV20-1 and TRBJ2-4, with D possibly being TRBD1 (6 bases). This CDR3 contains 14 residues. Germline loops: CDR1 DFQATT, CDR2 SNEGSKA (reference sequence). V lost 6 bases and J 3 bases, leaving 15 bases between the germline ends. The CDR3: CSAKHRTDKNIQYF. In DNA, the CDR3 is TGCAGTGCGAAACATCGGACAGACAAAAACATTCAGTACTTC.

This clonotype has only one observation. One end of the junction fails to match germline, which may point to a read error. This chain's CDR3 is CARSARQGGTGGLFF. CDR3 nucleotide sequence: TGTGCCAGGAGCGCCCGACAGGGAGGGACCGGGGGGCTGTTTTTT. The chain has TRBV11-2 and TRBJ2-2, with D perhaps matching TRBD1 or TRBD2 (7 bases each). This CDR3 is built from 15 residues. Germline values: CDR1 SGHAT, CDR2 FQNNGV.

Regarding this clonotype: Compared with germline, one end of the junction differs, possibly owing to a read error. The chain links TRBV14 to TRBJ2-5; tentatively, D is TRBD2 (5 bases). CDR3 length equals 16 residues. Germline V gives CDR1 SGHDN, CDR2 FVKESK. The CDR3 loop reads CNTTRSTGEAWETQHF. The CDR3 region has the DNA TGCAACACTACGAGGAGTACTGGTGAAGCTTGGGAGACCCAGCACTTC. The complete variable domain, with remaining parts taken from reference TRBV14 and TRBJ2-5, reads EAGVTQFPSHSVIEKGQTVTLRCDPISGHDNLYWYRRVMGKEIKFLLHFVKESKQDESGMPNNRFLAERTGGTYSTLKVQPAELEDSGVYFCNTTRSTGEAWETQHFGPGTRLLVL.

Comment on this clonotype: The germline gene is not matched at one end of the junction; a read error may be the cause. The gene calls are TRBV4-1 and TRBJ2-1; D possibly corresponds to TRBD1 (5 bases). Germline-derived CDR1 and CDR2 are MGHRA and YSYEKL. The CDR3 totals 13 residues. The CDR3 sequence: CAGSQGRAGISFF. The CDR3 region has the DNA TGCGCCGGCAGCCAGGGCCGGGCCGGAATATCGTTCTTC.

This chain joins TRBV5-6 and TRBJ2-5, with D maybe TRBD1 (6 bases). In germline, CDR1 is SGHDT, CDR2 YYEEEE. V lost 4 bases, J lost 0 bases, and 13 bases lay in between. This CDR3 spans 15 amino acids. The CDR3 here is CASSVMGANQETQYF. CDR3 nucleotide sequence: TGTGCCAGCAGCGTCATGGGGGCAAACCAAGAGACCCAGTACTTC.

This clonotype has only one observation. Without the conserved terminal phenylalanine or tryptophan, this CDR3 likely stems from a read error. The DNA is omitted, as the CDR3 cannot be located on it reliably, and the CDR3 follows TCRdb's listing. The J gene is TRBJ2-3, the V gene TRBV11-1; the D call of TRBD2 is as the table states it, not checked on the DNA. CDR1 is SGHAT, CDR2 FQDESV, per germline (reference sequence). The CDR3 is 14 amino acids long, termini counted. CDR3 region: CTRSLRQRAGESHI.

About this clonotype itself: Possible read error: a much larger clone is one base away. J is TRBJ2-1 and V is TRBV28; 7 bases agree with TRBD2. Unmatched junction bases numbered 11, after V lost 5 bases and J lost 10 bases. The CDR3 is 14 residues long. Germline V lookup: CDR1 MDHEN, CDR2 SYDVKM. In nucleotides, the CDR3 is TGTGCCAGCAGTCAGGGAGGGCAAGTGAAAGAGCAGTTCTTC. This translates into CASSQGGQVKEQFF.

This clonotype was counted between two and nine times. Possible read error: a much larger clone is one base away. The rearrangement links TRBV28 to TRBJ2-1, with D possibly TRBD2 on 5 matching bases. Per germline, CDR1 MDHEN and CDR2 SYDVKM. Trimming left V 5 bases short and J 0 bases short, with 20 bases between. The CDR3 runs 18 residues. CDR3 nucleotides: TGTGCCAGCAGTCCGACCTTTGGGAGCGAGAGCTCCTACAATGAGCAGTTCTTC. Translating gives CASSPTFGSESSYNEQFF.

To note about this clonotype: A single base separates this from a much larger clone, so it may be a read error. This chain connects TRBV12-3 or TRBV12-4 to TRBJ1-5, with D perhaps matching TRBD1 (5 bases). V was pared by 4 bases and J by 4 bases, with 11 bases between. CDR3 length: 14 amino acids. CDR3 nucleotides: TGTGCCAGCAGTTGGGGACGGACTAATCAGCCCCAGCATTTT. Its protein is CASSWGRTNQPQHF.

As to this clonotype: A junction end diverges from the germline sequence, so it may reflect a read error. The chain is built from TRBV6-1 and TRBJ2-7, with D uncertain. Germline lookup yields CDR1 MNHNS and CDR2 SASEGT. The CDR3 has 15 amino acids. The CDR3 coding sequence is TGTGCCAGCAGTGAAGGTCCCTGGGTAAGCTACGAGCAGTATTTC. Protein product: CASSEGPWVSYEQYF.

Note on this clonotype: At one of its ends the junction is not consistent with the germline gene, which may arise from a read error. The genes are TRBV11-2 and TRBJ2-3, with 7 bases that match TRBD1. The CDR3 extends over 15 amino acids. The germline gives CDR1 SGHAT, CDR2 FQNNGV. In nucleotides, the CDR3 is TGTGCCGGCAGTCCCCTGACAGGGCGCACAGATACGCAGTATTTT. Protein product: CAGSPLTGRTDTQYF.

This clonotype was detected ten times or more. The V call is TRBV12-3 or TRBV12-4, the J call TRBJ2-7; 10 bases map to TRBD2. This CDR3 has 15 residues. The V and J ends lost 7 bases and 7 bases, in that order; junction bases with no gene match: 13. The CDR3 DNA sequence: TGTGCCAGCACCTCTTCGCTAGCGGGAGTAAGGGAGCAGTACTTC. The encoded protein is CASTSSLAGVREQYF.

In regard to this clonotype: One junction end disagrees with the germline gene, perhaps due to a read error. The chain combines TRBV28 with TRBJ2-7; TRBD1 aligns across 8 bases. CDR3 length: 15 residues. In germline, CDR1 is MDHEN, CDR2 SYDVKM. The CDR3 nucleotides read TGTGCCAACAGTTCAGGGGGCGCCTCTCAGGACGAGCAGTACTTC. Translating gives CANSSGGASQDEQYF. Full variable domain (rest looked up from reference TRBV28 and TRBJ2-7): DVKVTQSSRYLVKRTGEKVFLECVQDMDHENMFWYRQDPGLGLRLIYFSYDVKMKEKGDIPEGYSVSREKKERFSLILESASTNQTSMYLCANSSGGASQDEQYFGPGTRLTVT.

On this clonotype itself: An end of the junction differs from the germline gene, which may be a read error. This rearrangement joins TRBV11-2 to TRBJ2-1, with D perhaps matching TRBD2 (6 bases). The CDR3 loop spans 14 amino acids. Germline CDR1 is SGHAT and CDR2 is FQNNGV. DNA of the CDR3: TGCGCCACGGGAGCGTGGAGCTCCTACAATGAGCAGTTCTTC. As protein: CATGAWSSYNEQFF.

This clonotype was counted at least ten times. The chain uses TRBV29-1 and TRBJ2-5, with D perhaps matching TRBD2 (6 bases). The CDR3 extends over 11 amino acids. The V end was cut by 6 bases, the J end by 2 bases, with 7 bases between. Germline CDR1 is SQVTM and CDR2 is ANQGSEA. CDR3 DNA: TGCAGCGTGCGGGATCAAGAGACCCAGTACTTC. Its translation: CSVRDQETQYF.

This clonotype was observed a handful of times. One end of the junction fails to match germline, which may point to a read error. V and J are TRBV11-2 and TRBJ2-3; TRBD2 might be the D (5 bases). The CDR3 totals 12 residues. Germline lookup yields CDR1 SGHAT and CDR2 FQNNGV. CDR3 sequence (DNA): TGTGCCAGCAGCTCCCTCGAGGGTACGCAGTATTTC. Translation gives CASSSLEGTQYF.

About this clonotype: A read error is possible here, since a much larger clone lies one base away. As the CDR3 is not closed by the conserved phenylalanine or tryptophan, this likely results from a read error. The V call is TRBV28, the J call TRBJ2-1; D is uncertain. V lost 4 bases to trimming and J lost 9 bases, with 16 bases between them. This CDR3 comprises 14 residues. CDR1 is MDHEN and CDR2 is SYDVKM in the germline V gene. The DNA of the CDR3 is TGTGCCAGCAGTTCCCCTGGGCCCGTCAGTGAGCAGTTCCTC. Translation gives CASSSPGPVSEQFL.